Following are 21 T cell receptor beta chains from one sample sequenced in a study of spatial heterogeneity in lung cancer. Time point reported: sample taken at primary tumor resection. Whole RNA, isolated from tumor, nontumor lung or frozen PBMC, was sequenced without prior sorting. Each CDR3 protein gets one entry after TCRdb re-called the 5' RACE reads with MiXCR. The sample has 85,000 to 100,000 distinct CDR3 sequences; over 9.5% are singletons. The starting material was PBMCs, obtained at surgery. These TCRs come from a male donor with early-stage non-small cell lung cancer.

This clonotype came up many times. The V and J genes are TRBV20-1 and TRBJ2-3, with 12 bases aligning to TRBD2. V shed 5 bases, J shed 12 bases, and the junction held 15 bases outside the gene matches. The CDR3 is 15 residues long. Germline CDR1 and CDR2: DFQATT and SNEGSKA (reference sequence). CDR3 in amino acids: CSAYSTSGSPLVQYF. The CDR3 region has the DNA TGCAGTGCTTACTCGACTAGCGGGAGCCCCCTCGTTCAGTATTTT.

Only one count was recorded for this clonotype. The V and J genes are TRBV28 and TRBJ1-5; D gene uncertain. Trimming took 6 bases from V and 7 from J, leaving 10 bases between them. The CDR3 length is 12 residues. Germline lookup yields CDR1 MDHEN and CDR2 SYDVKM. CDR3 sequence (DNA): TGTGCCAGCAGGAGCGGTGGCCAGCCCCAGCATTTT. As protein: CASRSGGQPQHF.

This clonotype was seen a handful of times. The chain employs TRBV7-2 and TRBJ1-4, with D unclear. This CDR3 is 12 amino acids long. The V end lost 3 bases, the J end lost 6 bases, and 5 bases lay between the germline ends. Germline V CDR1 and CDR2: SGHTA, FQGNSA. The CDR3 loop reads CASSFSYEKLFF. The DNA for the CDR3 is TGTGCCAGCAGCTTCTCCTATGAAAAACTGTTTTTT. Full variable domain (missing parts from reference TRBV7-2 and TRBJ1-4): GAGVSQSPSNKVTEKGKDVELRCDPISGHTALYWYRQSLGQGLEFLIYFQGNSAPDKSGLPSDRFSAERTGGSVSTLTIQRTQQEDSAVYLCASSFSYEKLFFGSGTQLSVL.

This chain joins TRBV9 and TRBJ1-2, with a possible D match to TRBD1 (6 bases). Per the germline V gene, CDR1 is SGDLS and CDR2 is YYNGEE. The V end was cut by 4 bases, the J end by 4 bases, with 11 bases between. The CDR3 covers 13 residues. In DNA form, the CDR3 reads TGTGCCAGCAGCCCCACAGGGTTCTATGGCTACACCTTC. Amino acids: CASSPTGFYGYTF.

The J gene is TRBJ2-2, the V gene TRBV9; a weak D match, TRBD2 (5 bases). Between the trimmed V and J ends, which lost 1 base and 4 bases, there was a span of 11 bases. The germline V gene encodes CDR1 SGDLS and CDR2 YYNGEE. This CDR3 spans 15 amino acids. DNA of the CDR3: TGTGCCAGCAGCGTAATCCCGGGGTCCACCGGGGAGCTGTTTTTT. Amino acids: CASSVIPGSTGELFF.

This chain connects TRBV20-1 to TRBJ1-5; weak D call: TRBD1 (6 bases). The CDR3 is 13 residues long. Trimming cost V 5 bases and J 13 bases, with 21 bases left between them. Looked up from germline, CDR1 is DFQATT and CDR2 is SNEGSKA (reference sequence). DNA of the CDR3: TGCAGTGCTCCTACTCTTGAGGGGGGTGAACAGCATTTT. Its translation is CSAPTLEGGEQHF.

The V call is TRBV20-1, the J call TRBJ1-2; D gene unclear. Germline CDR1 reads DFQATT; CDR2 reads SNEGSKA (reference sequence). V gave up 0 bases and J gave up 1 base, with 9 bases separating them. The CDR3 loop spans 14 amino acids. The CDR3 spells CSARDHPFNYGYTF. The CDR3 nucleotides are TGCAGTGCTAGAGATCACCCGTTTAACTATGGCTACACCTTC.

This clonotype appeared a few times. This chain joins TRBV10-3 and TRBJ2-3; TRBD1 matches at 9 bases. Per the germline V gene, CDR1 is ENHRY and CDR2 is SYGVKD. The CDR3 is made up of 14 amino acids. Losses at the gene ends were 3 bases for V and 4 bases for J; bases not matched to a gene: 2. This CDR3 reads CAISEGTGPDTQYF. The CDR3 DNA follows: TGTGCCATCAGTGAAGGGACAGGGCCAGATACGCAGTATTTT.

This clonotype was seen a handful of times. The CDR3 DNA reads TGTGCCAGCAGTCGGGGAGCTGAAGCTTTCTTT. Protein product: CASSRGAEAFF. The chain employs TRBV6-1 and TRBJ1-1; D is uncertain. Germline V gene data show CDR1 as MNHNS and CDR2 as SASEGT. The V gene lost 5 bases and the J gene lost 6 bases, with 7 bases spanning the gap. This CDR3 is 11 amino acids long.

The V gene is TRBV5-5, the J gene TRBJ1-1, with TRBD1 matching over 7 bases. Germline V gives CDR1 SGHKS, CDR2 YYEKEE (reference sequence). The CDR3 totals 13 residues. Losses at the gene ends were 6 bases for V and 5 bases for J; bases not matched to a gene: 7. CDR3 protein: CASTRQGRTEAFF. For the CDR3, the DNA is TGTGCCAGCACCCGACAGGGTCGGACTGAAGCTTTCTTT.

In this sample, this clonotype turned up a few times. The chain is built from TRBV27 and TRBJ2-2, with 9 bases that match TRBD1. J gave up 3 bases and V 6 bases, and 11 bases lay outside the gene matches. The germline V gene has CDR1 MNHEY and CDR2 SMNVEV (reference sequence). The CDR3 runs 17 residues. CDR3: CASSLSGTGTYTGELFF. The CDR3 DNA sequence: TGTGCCAGCAGCCTATCCGGGACAGGGACCTACACCGGGGAGCTGTTTTTT.

This clonotype has more than one count but fewer than ten. The CDR3 DNA sequence: TGCAGCGTCTCCGGACAGGGGGAAAACATTCAGTACTTC. Residues: CSVSGQGENIQYF. J is TRBJ2-4 and V is TRBV29-1; 10 nucleotides align to TRBD1. The V gene end was trimmed by 6 bases and the J gene end by 5 bases; junction bases not matched to a gene: 4. Germline V CDR1 and CDR2: SQVTM, ANQGSEA. The CDR3 is 13 amino acids.

This clonotype was counted a few times. V gene TRBV10-3 combines with J gene TRBJ2-3, with D tentatively TRBD1 or TRBD2 (5 bases each). V lost 9 bases and J 6 bases, leaving 22 bases between the germline ends. This CDR3 comprises 15 residues. CDR1 and CDR2 (germline): ENHRY, SYGVKD. CDR3 in DNA: TGTGCCATAAGAAGGGACGGCCAGGCGTCGGATACGCAGTATTTT. It specifies CAIRRDGQASDTQYF.

This clonotype was counted ten times or more. V gene TRBV20-1 combines with J gene TRBJ1-5; no firm D call. The CDR3 runs to 13 residues. Trimming pared 3 bases from V and 1 base from J, leaving 7 bases between. The germline CDR1 and CDR2 sequences are DFQATT and SNEGSKA (reference sequence). The chain's CDR3 is CSARVKSNQPQHF. In DNA form, the CDR3 reads TGCAGTGCTAGGGTTAAAAGCAATCAGCCCCAGCATTTT.

The table lists this clonotype with a few counts. This chain links TRBV6-2 or TRBV6-3 with TRBJ2-7; D assignment may be TRBD1 or TRBD2 (5 bases each). V gave up 6 bases and J gave up 1 base, with 13 bases separating them. Germline V gene sequence: CDR1 MNHEY, CDR2 SVGEGT. This CDR3 has 14 amino acids. The CDR3 here is CASRGRDGSYEQYF. The DNA for the CDR3 is TGTGCCAGCAGAGGCCGGGACGGATCCTACGAGCAGTACTTC.

This clonotype showed up just a few times. Here the CDR3 DNA reads TGCAGCGTTGTGGGGGAGGGCGGGAGAAAATACAATGAGCAGTTCTTC. Translating gives CSVVGEGGRKYNEQFF. V usage is TRBV29-1 and J usage is TRBJ2-1, with 7 bases fitting TRBD2. The CDR3 contains 16 residues. CDR1 SQVTM and CDR2 ANQGSEA come from the germline V gene. The V gene end was trimmed by 4 bases and the J gene end by 4 bases; junction bases not matched to a gene: 13.

The V and J genes are TRBV27 and TRBJ1-2, with D perhaps TRBD1 (5 bases). In germline, CDR1 is MNHEY, CDR2 SMNVEV (reference sequence). Trimming stripped 3 bases from V and 8 bases from J, with 13 bases between. The CDR3 contains 13 residues. The CDR3 bases are TGTGCCAGCAGTTTTCGAGGGACTTACGGCTACACCTTC. It yields the protein CASSFRGTYGYTF.

In this sample, this clonotype turned up many times. The V call is TRBV7-9, the J call TRBJ2-5, with 7 bases aligning to TRBD1. This CDR3 is built from 16 residues. V lost 4 bases to trimming and J lost 5 bases; unmatched junction nucleotides: 13. Looked up from germline, CDR1 is SEHNR and CDR2 is FQNEAQ (reference sequence). CDR3 sequence: CASSSPLRDSSETQYF. The CDR3 bases are TGTGCCAGCAGCTCCCCCCTCCGGGACAGTTCGGAGACCCAGTACTTC.

This clonotype came up a few times. This rearrangement joins TRBV4-3 to TRBJ1-5; no reliable D call. The CDR3 runs 13 residues. Trimming took off 2 bases at V and 4 bases at J, with 6 bases between the two ends. From germline, CDR1 is LGHNA and CDR2 YSLEER. CDR3 protein: CASSQSRNQPQHF. Here the CDR3 DNA reads TGCGCCAGCAGCCAAAGCCGGAATCAGCCCCAGCATTTT.

The rearrangement joins TRBV11-3 to TRBJ2-3; 8 bases are shared with TRBD1. Trimming removed 5 bases from V and 6 bases from J; junction bases left unmatched: 7. The CDR3 runs 14 residues. Germline V lookup: CDR1 SGHNT, CDR2 YENEEA. The CDR3 DNA reads as TGTGCCAGCAGCCCCTCGACAGGGGTCGATACGCAGTATTTT. It translates to CASSPSTGVDTQYF.

V is TRBV5-4 and J is TRBJ2-3, with 11 bases matching TRBD2. There are 16 residues in the CDR3. The V segment lost 4 bases and the J segment 4 bases; nucleotides outside the gene matches: 8. The germline CDR1 and CDR2 sequences are SGHNT and YYREEE (reference sequence). The CDR3 here is CASSPRLAGRADTQYF. CDR3 DNA: TGTGCCAGCAGCCCTAGACTAGCGGGGAGGGCAGATACGCAGTATTTT.